This record covers a single T cell receptor (beta chain). Its antigen is unknown. Per germline, CDR1 MGHRA and CDR2 YSYEKL. The CDR3 covers 16 residues. The V and J ends lost 1 base and 8 bases, in that order; junction bases with no gene match: 10. This sample stems from a study of T cell responses to AZD1222 COVID-19 vaccine. Study-wide findings and caveats: Vaccine-associated CD4 TCRs spanned spike, dominant at 160-218 and 743-854. Reports indicate that nearly half of spike-specific TCRs are directed at unmutated variant regions. Baseline antibody screening turned up just a handful of seropositive AZD1222 recipients.

Some clones are missing from TCRdb's copy, which holds only in-frame ones; the method was immunoSEQ multiplex PCR. The table lists more than 140,000 clones, over 90% of them singletons. This sequence was found in an adult in good health. V gene TRBV4-1 combines with J gene TRBJ2-1; 8 positions agree with TRBD2. Sequenced material: peripheral blood, taken on day 0 of MenACWY control vaccination. The CDR3 bases are TGCGCCAGCAGCCAAGCAAGGATGGGACTAGGGGATGAGCAGTTCTTC. This encodes CASSQARMGLGDEQFF.